The present T cell receptor (beta chain) was sequenced within a study of breast tumors, draining lymph nodes, adjacent tissues. Broader study findings: Luminal-like breast cancer showed significantly greater tumor-nontumor repertoire similarity than basal-like breast cancer did.

Each CDR3 protein is one row after TCRdb ran MiXCR on the multiplex PCR reads. Altogether 50,000 to 75,000 distinct CDR3 sequences are present, approximately 54% being singletons, with the ten largest covering around a fifth. The germline V gene has CDR1 SEHNR and CDR2 FQNEAQ (reference sequence). A total of 13 residues make up the CDR3, ends included. Comments on this clonotype: The antigen is undetermined. No conserved phenylalanine or tryptophan is present at the end of the CDR3, so a read error is the likely explanation. The DNA is left out, because the CDR3 cannot be placed on it with certainty; the CDR3 is given as TCRdb lists it.

Sequences were obtained from breast tumor tissue. This TCR was recovered from a female donor with breast cancer. Some clones in this sample may be carry-over from other donors' samples. The chain uses TRBV7-9 and TRBJ2-1. CDR3 region: CASSFPRVWEKFL.